This T cell receptor beta chain was captured in a study of Ad26.COV2.S vaccination and SARS-CoV-2 variants. About the study: The vaccine Ad26.COV2.S was put into the muscle once, or twice with 56 days between.

Sequencing was performed with immunoSEQ multiplex PCR; in TCRdb, only in-frame clones are kept and a portion is missing. The top ten clones hold 7% to 9.5% of a sample with 380,000 or so clones, about four fifths of them seen once. Treatment defined: around 19 received Ad26.COV2.S at low or high dose, single or two shots; 5 received placebo; per-sample allocation not given. Following the first vaccine or placebo injection, samples were taken on day 63. Findings and limits, study-wide: Considerable breadth of spike-specific CD8+ and CD4+ T cell responses has reportedly been documented following vaccination.

Trimming removed 5 bases at V and 3 bases at J, with 19 bases between. CDR1 and CDR2 from the germline V gene are SEHNR and FQNEAQ (reference sequence). The CDR3 runs to 17 residues. On this clone: The antigen remains undetermined.

The source of this sequence is a person aged 18 to 65 who received the Ad26.COV2.S COVID-19 vaccine or a placebo. The chain combines TRBV7-9 with TRBJ2-2; D possibly corresponds to TRBD2 (7 bases). Source: peripheral blood, taken in a trial of Ad26.COV2.S vaccine versus placebo. The CDR3: CASSPYRQGRDTGELFF. The CDR3 nucleotides read TGTGCCAGCAGCCCCTACAGGCAGGGGAGGGACACCGGGGAGCTGTTTTTT.